This TCR beta chain was captured by sequencing in a study of sequential checkpoint blockade in melanoma. Study-wide background: Arm A got nivolumab then ipilimumab; arm B the reverse, 1:1.

Germline values: CDR1 MDHEN, CDR2 SYDVKM. This CDR3 has 15 amino acids. V was trimmed by 3 bases and J by 4 bases, leaving 15 bases between them. This clone was detected only once. Libraries were prepared by immunoSEQ multiplex PCR; TCRdb keeps only in-frame clonotypes and omits some of them. The profile covers approximately 12,000 clones, with roughly 85% appearing a single time and more than 45% taken by the ten largest. Treatment of the sample: randomized to nivolumab then ipilimumab (arm A) or the reverse (arm B). None of the patients previously received DNA-damaging chemotherapy. Sorted cells were live CD3+CD8+, lacking CD19 and CD56, from PBMCs.

The chain uses TRBV28 and TRBJ1-2; tentative D call: TRBD1 (6 bases). The source was CD8+ T cells sorted from blood (inferred from file names), collected from a patient given nivolumab and ipilimumab in sequence. This receptor was taken from a human donor with melanoma. In DNA form, the CDR3 reads TGTGCCAGCAGTTTGGGATGGGGGCGAGGCTATGGCTACACCTTC. Protein sequence: CASSLGWGRGYGYTF.